This TCR beta chain was documented in a study of identical twins. As to this clonotype: A read error may explain this, as a much larger clone is one base away.

V lost 3 bases and J 0 bases, leaving 12 bases between the germline ends. The CDR3 sequence is 15 residues long. Germline assignment: CDR1 MDHEN and CDR2 SYDVKM. TCRdb independently ran MiXCR on the 5' RACE reads; one entry per CDR3 protein. The sample holds approximately 300,000 distinct CDR3 sequences, just under 9.5% seen once. This same sample was also taken into another study, of yellow fever vaccine responses in identical twins.

The receptor was derived from a woman between 18 and 29 years old in good health. The sample comprised CD8+ T cells sorted from blood. This rearrangement joins TRBV28 to TRBJ2-7; D ambiguous. In DNA, the CDR3 is TGTGCCAGCAGTTTTTTTGGCCTAGACTCCTACGAGCAGTACTTC. It is translated as CASSFFGLDSYEQYF.